The present T cell receptor beta chain was sequenced within a study of blood T cells in healthy people across ages. Study-wide background: T cells yielded about one barcoded beta molecule per two cells through template switching. Study-level points and caveats: Diversity figures derived from one million T cells were judged to underestimate the true value. Observed TCR beta diversity showed a strong correlation with the percentage of naive T cells as measured by flow cytometry.

Whenever a sample was processed, at least 6 million PBMCs were isolated. This CDR3 has 11 amino acids. Germline V gene lookup returns CDR1 MDHEN and CDR2 SYDVKM. A sample-barcoded 5' primer and a J-beta primer mix were used in a second PCR of roughly 6 to 12 cycles. TCRdb used MiXCR to reprocess the 5' RACE reads, holding one entry per CDR3 protein. The data show roughly 1.9 million distinct CDR3 sequences, 39% seen once. Comment on this clonotype: Its target is not known. A junction boundary mismatches the germline segment, possibly from a read error.

The gene calls are TRBV28 and TRBJ2-1, with no clear D. The specimen sequenced was blood. The sequence was collected from a human donor in good health. The CDR3 spells CTSSISNEQFF. CDR3 bases: TGTACCAGCAGTATCAGCAATGAGCAGTTCTTC.